A selection of T cell receptor beta chains follows, all from one sample in a study of read filtering for tumor transcriptome and immune sequencing. TCRdb analysed the reads with MiXCR anew, one entry per CDR3 protein. The sample has some 30,000 distinct CDR3 sequences, around 18% seen once. The source material was a population of CD138-negative cells sorted from bone marrow. Receptors were obtained from a donor at least 40 years old with multiple myeloma. CDR3s include the opening cysteine and the closing phenylalanine or tryptophan. The D gene is left open where the match is weak. Clone size, where shown, is once, few, many, or a class for clones that have expanded.

cdr3_aa | cdr3_nt | d_call | clone_size | j_call | v_call
CSASLGLPYEQYF | TGCAGTGCTAGTCTCGGACTTCCCTACGAGCAGTACTTC | . | many | TRBJ2-7 | TRBV20-1
CASSRWDSETQYF | TGTGCCAGCAGCCGCTGGGATAGCGAGACCCAGTACTTC | . | many | TRBJ2-5 | TRBV6-5
CASRDTGAYGYTF | TGTGCCAGCAGGGATACAGGGGCCTATGGCTACACCTTC | TRBD1 | many | TRBJ1-2 | TRBV11-2
CASPDFPGQVSYEQYF | TGTGCCAGCCCCGACTTTCCGGGACAGGTTTCCTACGAGCAGTACTTC | TRBD1 | many | TRBJ2-7 | TRBV28
CASSSDGEGEQFF | TGTGCCAGCAGCTCAGACGGGGAAGGTGAGCAGTTCTTC | . | medium-sized | TRBJ2-1 | TRBV9
CASSTTPSGSYEQYF | TGTGCCAGCAGCACGACACCTAGCGGGTCCTACGAGCAGTACTTC | TRBD2 | many | TRBJ2-7 | TRBV7-9
CASRRLRGGGETQYF | TGTGCCAGCAGAAGGCTGCGGGGGGGCGGAGAGACCCAGTACTTC | TRBD2 | many | TRBJ2-5 | TRBV6-2/TRBV6-3
CSARYGGSYNEQFF | TGCAGTGCTAGATACGGGGGGTCTTACAATGAGCAGTTCTTC | TRBD2 | many | TRBJ2-1 | TRBV20-1
CASSLGVDGYTF | TGTGCCAGCAGCTTAGGGGTCGATGGCTACACCTTC | . | once | TRBJ1-2 | TRBV7-9
CASSESLSADEQFF | TGCGCCAGCAGTGAGTCGTTGTCCGCGGATGAGCAGTTCTTC | . | many | TRBJ2-1 | TRBV10-1
CASSSPEEGFKQYF | TGCGCCAGCAGCAGCCCCGAGGAGGGTTTCAAGCAGTACTTC | . | many | TRBJ2-7 | TRBV5-1
CATSDHGSQGAEAFF | TGTGCCACCAGTGATCACGGGAGTCAGGGGGCTGAAGCTTTCTTT | TRBD1 | many | TRBJ1-1 | TRBV24-1
CSYTREGREKLFF | TGCAGCTACACCAGGGAGGGACGTGAAAAACTGTTTTTT | . | many | TRBJ1-4 | TRBV29-1
CSAGTGRADTQYF | TGCAGTGCCGGGACAGGACGGGCAGATACGCAGTATTTT | TRBD1 | many | TRBJ2-3 | TRBV20-1
CASSLDPGGPYEQYF | TGTGCCAGCAGCTTGGACCCGGGGGGTCCCTACGAGCAGTACTTC | TRBD2 | many | TRBJ2-7 | TRBV5-6
CASSGGANEQFF | TGTGCCAGCTCGGGAGGAGCAAATGAGCAGTTCTTC | TRBD2 | many | TRBJ2-1 | TRBV28
CASSLTLAGETQYF | TGTGCCAGCAGCCTGACACTAGCGGGGGAGACCCAGTACTTC | TRBD2 | many | TRBJ2-5 | TRBV4-2
CASSLIPPAGGTFEQFF | TGTGCCAGCAGCTTGATCCCGCCAGCGGGAGGGACCTTTGAGCAGTTCTTC | TRBD2 | few | TRBJ2-1 | TRBV5-5
CAISPGQANEQFF | TGTGCCATCAGTCCGGGACAGGCCAATGAGCAGTTCTTC | TRBD1 | many | TRBJ2-1 | TRBV10-3
CASSPGGAWETQYF | TGTGCCAGCAGCCCCGGAGGGGCGTGGGAGACCCAGTACTTC | . | . | TRBJ2-5 | TRBV11-1
CASTRALRETQYF | TGTGCCAGCACTCGGGCCCTTCGGGAGACCCAGTACTTC | . | . | TRBJ2-5 | TRBV2
CASGLGAGPSSYEQYF | TGCGCCAGCGGCCTGGGGGCCGGTCCGAGCTCCTACGAGCAGTACTTC | . | . | TRBJ2-7 | TRBV5-1
CSVVYFNEQFF | TGCAGCGTTGTATACTTCAATGAGCAGTTCTTC | . | many | TRBJ2-1 | TRBV29-1
CASSPGGEKLFF | TGTGCCAGCAGCCCCGGTGGGGAAAAACTGTTTTTT | . | many | TRBJ1-4 | TRBV5-4
CASSLPEETQYF | TGTGCCAGCAGCTTACCCGAAGAGACCCAGTACTTC | . | . | TRBJ2-5 | TRBV7-2
CASSPSDGPGLNYGYTF | TGTGCCAGCTCACCCTCGGACGGTCCTGGACTTAACTATGGCTACACCTTC | . | many | TRBJ1-2 | TRBV18
CSVEPGTSGGRQRFF | TGCAGCGTTGAACCCGGGACTAGCGGGGGTAGGCAGCGGTTCTTC | TRBD2 | . | TRBJ2-1 | TRBV29-1
CSGGHTEAFF | TGCAGTGGGGGCCACACTGAAGCTTTCTTT | . | many | TRBJ1-1 | TRBV20-1